This section outlines one T cell receptor (beta chain) sequence together with its context. Its antigen is unknown. These data are taken from a study of T cell responses to AZD1222 COVID-19 vaccine. Notes on the study in general: The donor cohort was predominantly white British with a female majority, and clonal diversity may have been underestimated.

This CDR3 spans 15 amino acids. The germline gives CDR1 MDHEN, CDR2 SYDVKM. The V gene lost 6 bases and the J gene lost 5 bases, with 14 bases spanning the gap. Clones were sequenced by immunoSEQ multiplex PCR, and TCRdb holds only the in-frame ones, with some missing. The sample lists roughly 85,000 clones, around 90% occurring once. The rearrangement uses TRBV28 and TRBJ1-6, with D tentatively TRBD1 (5 bases). Sequenced material: peripheral blood, taken on day 0 of MenACWY control vaccination. The sequence derives from an adult in good health. In nucleotides, the CDR3 is TGTGCCAGCAGAGAAAGTCAGGGAAATAATTCACCCCTCCACTTT. Residues: CASRESQGNNSPLHF.